A single sample is the source of the 20 T cell receptor beta chains below, sequenced in a study of blood T cell repertoires in COVID-19. The repertoire was sequenced with immunoSEQ multiplex PCR; TCRdb's copy has only in-frame clones and lacks some. The table lists hundreds of thousands of clones, roughly 86% of them singletons, with less than 10% in the top ten. The material sequenced was peripheral blood. These receptors all stem from a man between 18 and 29 years old with active or convalescent COVID-19.

The chain is built from TRBV15 and TRBJ1-6; 8 nucleotides line up with TRBD1. Losses at the gene ends were 4 bases for V and 4 bases for J; bases not matched to a gene: 3. Germline-derived CDR1 and CDR2 are LNHNV and YYDKDF (reference sequence). The CDR3 covers 15 residues. The CDR3 DNA sequence: TGTGCCACCAGCACAGGGGGCTTTTATAATTCACCCCTCCACTTT. Translation gives CATSTGGFYNSPLHF.

The genes are TRBV20-1 and TRBJ2-3; the D is unclear. CDR1 and CDR2 (germline): DFQATT, SNEGSKA (reference sequence). Trimming removed 3 bases at V and 3 bases at J, with 7 bases between. There are 12 residues in the CDR3. CDR3 nucleotides: TGCAGTGCTAGTAAGGAGACAGATACGCAGTATTTT. Amino acid sequence: CSASKETDTQYF.

The chain carries TRBV7-2 and TRBJ2-7; 10 bases agree with TRBD2. Germline CDR1 is SGHTA and CDR2 is FQGNSA. The V gene end was trimmed by 1 base and the J gene end by 2 bases; junction bases not matched to a gene: 5. The CDR3 sequence is 16 residues long. CDR3 sequence: CASSLEAGGPTYEQYF. CDR3 nucleotides: TGTGCCAGCAGCTTAGAAGCGGGGGGGCCCACCTACGAGCAGTACTTC.

The chain has TRBV11-2 and TRBJ1-5, with TRBD1 as a possible D gene (6 bases). This CDR3 region has 13 residues. Germline V gene lookup returns CDR1 SGHAT and CDR2 FQNNGV. The germline V and J ends were trimmed by 5 bases and 6 bases, with 11 bases remaining between them. This CDR3 reads CASSRGGAQPQHF. DNA for the CDR3: TGTGCCAGCAGCAGGGGGGGGGCTCAGCCCCAGCATTTT.

The V and J genes are TRBV11-2 and TRBJ2-7; 8 bases agree with TRBD1. The CDR3 has 15 residues. J lost 1 base, V lost 5 bases, and 7 bases had no gene match. Germline V lookup: CDR1 SGHAT, CDR2 FQNNGV. CDR3 sequence: CASSLDRGFSYEQYF. In DNA, the CDR3 is TGTGCCAGCAGCCTCGACAGGGGCTTTTCCTACGAGCAGTACTTC.

This clone was recorded at least ten times. J is TRBJ2-6 and V is TRBV3-1 (or the pseudogene TRBV3-2); a weak D match, TRBD2 (5 bases). The CDR3 has 16 amino acids. Germline CDR1 is LGHDT and CDR2 is YNNKEL (reference sequence). V was pared by 4 bases and J by 0 bases, with 10 bases between. The CDR3 DNA reads TGTGCCAGCAGCCCGGTGAGCGGCTCTGGGGCCAACGTCCTGACTTTC. This translates into CASSPVSGSGANVLTF.

The chain recombines TRBV4-1 with TRBJ2-5, with D unclear. Trimming removed 2 bases from V and 5 bases from J, with 15 bases in between. The CDR3 runs to 15 residues. CDR1 and CDR2 (germline): MGHRA, YSYEKL. CDR3 amino acids: CASSQWSSESETQYF. For the CDR3, the DNA is TGCGCCAGCAGCCAATGGAGCTCTGAGAGCGAGACCCAGTACTTC.

The chain links TRBV12-3 or TRBV12-4 to TRBJ2-5; no reliable D call. This CDR3 is built from 11 residues. V lost 3 bases and J lost 5, with 4 bases in between. In nucleotides, the CDR3 is TGTGCCAGCAGTTTTTCTGAGACCCAGTACTTC. Translating it yields CASSFSETQYF.

The J gene is TRBJ2-7, the V gene TRBV4-3, with TRBD1 matching over 7 bases. Losses at the gene ends were 1 base for V and 3 bases for J; bases not matched to a gene: 6. The CDR3 runs to 15 residues. Looked up from germline, CDR1 is LGHNA and CDR2 is YSLEER. Here the CDR3 DNA reads TGCGCCAGCAGCCAAGCGAGGGACAGATACTACGAGCAGTACTTC. This codes for CASSQARDRYYEQYF.

The chain joins TRBV4-3 to TRBJ1-5; a possible D gene is TRBD1 (5 bases). Germline assignment: CDR1 LGHNA and CDR2 YSLEER. The germline V and J ends were trimmed by 1 base and 5 bases, with 15 bases remaining between them. The CDR3 loop spans 16 amino acids. The CDR3 bases are TGCGCCAGCAGCCAAGTAGGCCCGCCGACAGATCAGCCCCAGCATTTT. This gives the protein CASSQVGPPTDQPQHF.

The sample holds a few counts of this clone. This chain uses TRBV2 with TRBJ1-2; TRBD1 is a possible D gene (5 bases). The CDR3 extends over 13 amino acids. The ends were cut back, 2 bases at V and 10 bases at J, with 14 bases in the middle. The germline V gene encodes CDR1 SNHLY and CDR2 FYNNEI. CDR3 loop: CASSERGSLDYTF. The CDR3 bases are TGTGCCAGCAGTGAAAGGGGTAGTCTTGACTACACCTTC. Full variable domain (missing parts from reference TRBV2 and TRBJ1-2): EPEVTQTPSHQVTQMGQEVILRCVPISNHLYFYWYRQILGQKVEFLVSFYNNEISEKSEIFDDQFSVERPDGSNFTLKIRSTKLEDSAMYFCASSERGSLDYTFGSGTRLTVV.

This clone was counted a single time. V and J are TRBV6-2 or TRBV6-3 and TRBJ2-7; TRBD2 might be the D (6 bases). Germline CDR1 and CDR2: MNHEY and SVGEGT. The CDR3 consists of 15 residues. Trimming took 0 bases from V and 7 from J, leaving 16 bases between them. Here the CDR3 DNA reads TGTGCCAGCAGTTACTCCGCGGGGACTCATGTAGAGCAGTACTTC. As protein: CASSYSAGTHVEQYF.

This CDR3 reads CASSPHGQPQHF. The CDR3 DNA follows: TGTGCCAGCAGTCCCCACGGTCAGCCCCAGCATTTT. The chain joins TRBV6-5 to TRBJ1-5, with D hard to call. V lost 5 bases and J lost 6, with 8 bases in between. The V gene's germline CDR1 is MNHEY and CDR2 SVGAGI. The CDR3 spans 12 residues.

This chain links TRBV4-2 with TRBJ1-6; D call uncertain. V shed 0 bases and J shed 0 bases, with 9 bases lying between them. CDR1 is LGHNA, CDR2 YNFKEQ, per germline. This CDR3 is built from 17 residues. CDR3 DNA sequence: TGTGCCAGCAGCCAAGATGAGCGGATCTCCTATAATTCACCCCTCCACTTT. Amino acids: CASSQDERISYNSPLHF.

This clone is a singleton in its sample. This sequence joins TRBV11-3 and TRBJ2-2; the D gene is possibly TRBD2 (5 bases). This CDR3 has 12 amino acids. Germline V gives CDR1 SGHNT, CDR2 YENEEA. V was clipped by 8 bases and J by 1 base, with 5 bases between them. CDR3 in amino acids: CASEGNTGELFF. The CDR3, as DNA: TGTGCCAGCGAGGGGAACACCGGGGAGCTGTTTTTT. The whole variable domain, remainder taken from reference TRBV11-3 and TRBJ2-2, is EAGVVQSPRYKIIEKKQPVAFWCNPISGHNTLYWYLQNLGQGPELLIRYENEEAVDDSQLPKDRFSAERLKGVDSTLKIQPAELGDSAVYLCASEGNTGELFFGEGSRLTVL.

The rearrangement uses TRBV5-4 and TRBJ1-6; tentatively, D is TRBD1 (5 bases). V was pared by 0 bases and J by 6 bases, with 22 bases between. Germline V gives CDR1 SGHNT, CDR2 YYREEE (reference sequence). The CDR3 totals 19 residues. The CDR3 loop reads CASSLVLVGQRLGNSPLHF. The CDR3, as DNA: TGTGCCAGCAGCTTGGTATTAGTGGGGCAGAGGCTGGGTAATTCACCCCTCCACTTT.

The chain combines TRBV27 with TRBJ2-7, with D maybe TRBD2 (6 bases). This CDR3 has 13 residues. Trimming removed 3 bases at V and 4 bases at J, with 10 bases between. CDR1 and CDR2 (germline): MNHEY, SMNVEV (reference sequence). CDR3 DNA: TGTGCCAGCAGTTTTGGGGCGGGGTACGAGCAGTACTTC. Translation gives CASSFGAGYEQYF.

J is TRBJ2-2 and V is TRBV10-2; 8 bases align to TRBD1. The CDR3 runs 14 residues. After removal of 4 bases from V and 4 bases from J, the junction contained 2 bases not matched to a gene. Germline CDR1 is WSHSY and CDR2 is SAAADI. This CDR3 reads CASSGTGSTGELFF. The CDR3 coding sequence is TGCGCCAGCAGTGGGACAGGGTCCACCGGGGAGCTGTTTTTT.

The V gene is TRBV7-2, the J gene TRBJ2-1, with D perhaps matching TRBD2 (7 bases). The CDR3 has 15 amino acids. Trimming removed 1 base at V and 6 bases at J, with 13 bases between. CDR1 is SGHTA, CDR2 FQGNSA, per germline. The CDR3 nucleotides are TGTGCCAGCAGCTTAGTATGGGGGGGCGGCAATGAGCAGTTCTTC. Its translation is CASSLVWGGGNEQFF. Full variable domain (remainder filled in from reference TRBV7-2 and TRBJ2-1): GAGVSQSPSNKVTEKGKDVELRCDPISGHTALYWYRQSLGQGLEFLIYFQGNSAPDKSGLPSDRFSAERTGGSVSTLTIQRTQQEDSAVYLCASSLVWGGGNEQFFGPGTRLTVL.

With regard to this clone: Other DNA sequences in the same sample also yield this CDR3. The chain uses TRBV19 and TRBJ2-7; D ambiguous. Germline V gene sequence: CDR1 LNHDA, CDR2 SQIVND (reference sequence). The CDR3 contains 12 residues. Between the trimmed V and J ends, which lost 2 bases and 3 bases, there was a span of 5 bases. CDR3 loop: CASSIPGYEQYF. CDR3 DNA sequence: TGTGCCAGTAGTATACCAGGCTACGAGCAGTACTTC.